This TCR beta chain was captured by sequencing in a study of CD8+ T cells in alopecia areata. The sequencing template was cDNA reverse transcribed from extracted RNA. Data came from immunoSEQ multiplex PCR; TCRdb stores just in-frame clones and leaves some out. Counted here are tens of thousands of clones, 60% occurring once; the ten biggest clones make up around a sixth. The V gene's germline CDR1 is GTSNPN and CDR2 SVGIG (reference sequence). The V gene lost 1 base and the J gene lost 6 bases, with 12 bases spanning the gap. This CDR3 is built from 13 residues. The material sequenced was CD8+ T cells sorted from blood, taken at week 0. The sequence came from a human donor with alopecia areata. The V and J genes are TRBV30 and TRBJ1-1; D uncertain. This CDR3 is CAWSGRVSAEAFF. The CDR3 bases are TGTGCCTGGAGTGGAAGGGTTAGCGCTGAAGCTTTCTTT.